Reported below is one T cell receptor (beta chain). Its antigen remains unknown. TCRdb passed the 5' RACE reads through MiXCR, listing each CDR3 protein once. The sample holds tens of thousands of distinct CDR3 sequences, more than 10% seen once. The source of the sample is a study of spatial heterogeneity in lung cancer. On the study more broadly: Every unique TCR and UMI combination, on average, appeared more than ten times in raw reads. Study-wide results and caveats: Resection blood, more than follow-up blood, showed ubiquitous expanded tumor TCRs.

The time point here: sample taken at primary tumor resection. The donors, fewer than 90 patients with untreated early-stage non-small cell lung cancer, provided the samples. Sequenced material: PBMCs, taken at surgery. The sequence was collected from a male donor with early-stage non-small cell lung cancer.

CDR3 DNA sequence: TGCAGTGGTCAGAGCCGGAACGAGCAGTACTTC. Translation gives CSGQSRNEQYF. The gene calls are TRBV20-1 and TRBJ2-7; D remains ambiguous. The germline V gene encodes CDR1 DFQATT and CDR2 SNEGSKA (reference sequence). V dropped 7 bases and J dropped 5 bases, with 12 bases sitting between them. This CDR3 has 11 residues.